Presented here are 15 T cell receptor beta chains from one specimen sequenced in a study of T-cell memory formation after mild COVID-19. TCRdb itself ran the 5' RACE reads through MiXCR, one entry per CDR3 protein. Here the sample spans approximately 300,000 distinct CDR3 sequences, roughly 15% being singletons. The specimen sequenced was PBMCs or a T cell subset sorted from them (not recorded which). These receptors originate from a man between 18 and 35 years old who had mild COVID-19 (a few samples of this study predate the infection). Cell type and time point are not known.

This clonotype was counted many times. V usage is TRBV5-6 and J usage is TRBJ1-1; D is possibly TRBD1 (6 bases). The CDR3 totals 14 residues. Germline V gene sequence: CDR1 SGHDT, CDR2 YYEEEE. The germline V and J ends were trimmed by 2 bases and 5 bases, with 13 bases remaining between them. The CDR3 spells CASSLRARGTEAFF. The CDR3 DNA sequence: TGTGCCAGCAGCTTAAGGGCCAGGGGAACTGAAGCTTTCTTT.

This clonotype showed up just a few times. The V call is TRBV29-1, the J call TRBJ1-1; D is ambiguous. From germline, CDR1 is SQVTM and CDR2 ANQGSEA. Trimming took off 7 bases at V and 1 base at J, with 13 bases between the two ends. This CDR3 region has 13 residues. CDR3 sequence reads: CSAGLTPNTEAFF. The DNA for the CDR3 is TGCAGCGCCGGGTTGACCCCGAACACTGAAGCTTTCTTT.

This chain uses TRBV30 with TRBJ1-2, with a weak D call TRBD1 (5 bases). The CDR3 is made up of 12 amino acids. Germline CDR1 is GTSNPN and CDR2 is SVGIG (reference sequence). V was trimmed by 8 bases and J by 8 bases, leaving 18 bases between them. For the CDR3, the DNA is TGTGCCCACCCCGGGGAGGGGAAAGGCTACACCTTC. It encodes CAHPGEGKGYTF.

This clonotype appeared a few times. J is TRBJ2-3 and V is TRBV20-1; the D is unclear. Germline V CDR1 and CDR2: DFQATT, SNEGSKA (reference sequence). This CDR3 contains 13 residues. Trimming took 5 bases from V and 6 from J, leaving 15 bases between them. CDR3 DNA: TGCAGTGCTGCATTTACAGCATCGGATACGCAGTATTTT. Amino acids: CSAAFTASDTQYF.

In its sample, this clonotype was seen many times. V gene TRBV5-1 combines with J gene TRBJ2-7, with 10 positions matching TRBD2. V trimming: 5 bases; J trimming: 4 bases; junction bases outside the gene matches: 6. CDR3 length: 14 residues. Germline loops: CDR1 SGHRS, CDR2 YFSETQ. CDR3 bases: TGCGCCAGCAGGTGGACTAGCGGAGTTTACGAGCAGTACTTC. Its translation: CASRWTSGVYEQYF.

This clonotype occurred many times. The chain combines TRBV12-3 or TRBV12-4 with TRBJ2-5; 9 positions match TRBD2. The J segment lost 1 base and the V segment lost 5 bases, leaving 5 bases of the junction unmatched. The CDR3 is 15 amino acids. CDR3 amino acids: CASSRLADLQETQYF. CDR3 in DNA: TGTGCCAGCAGTAGACTAGCGGATCTCCAAGAGACCCAGTACTTC.

This clonotype was counted ten times or more. Germline is not matched at one junction end, which may reflect a read error. The chain couples TRBV12-3 or TRBV12-4 to TRBJ2-1; 14 bases fit TRBD2. The CDR3 is 15 residues long. The CDR3 region is CASGDLGLAGAARYF. DNA of the CDR3: TGTGCCAGCGGTGATCTGGGACTAGCGGGGGCCGCTAGGTACTTC.

This clonotype was picked up a small number of times. The chain employs TRBV12-3 or TRBV12-4 and TRBJ2-2; D not resolved. V lost 3 bases and J 5 bases, leaving 10 bases between the germline ends. This CDR3 is built from 14 residues. This chain's CDR3 is CASSFRPGTGELFF. In DNA, the CDR3 is TGTGCCAGCAGTTTCCGCCCCGGGACCGGGGAGCTGTTTTTT.

The rearrangement uses TRBV12-3 or TRBV12-4 and TRBJ2-7; D gene uncertain. The CDR3 has 12 residues. V dropped 6 bases and J dropped 0 bases, with 6 bases sitting between them. CDR3 nucleotides: TGTGCCAGCAGCACCTACTCCTACGAGCAGTACTTC. It encodes CASSTYSYEQYF.

This chain uses TRBV2 with TRBJ1-2; 10 positions agree with TRBD1. The CDR3 runs to 14 residues. V dropped 7 bases and J dropped 2; count of bases not matched to a gene: 4. Germline CDR1 and CDR2: SNHLY and FYNNEI. As DNA, the CDR3 is TGTGCCAGCAACCGGGACAGGGGCAACTATGGCTACACCTTC. Translation: CASNRDRGNYGYTF.

This sequence joins TRBV7-8 and TRBJ2-3, with a possible D match to TRBD1 (5 bases). Between the trimmed V and J ends, which lost 0 bases and 4 bases, there was a span of 8 bases. The CDR3 contains 14 residues. Germline V gives CDR1 SGHVS, CDR2 FQNEAQ. This chain's CDR3 is CASSLAPGSDTQYF. CDR3 DNA sequence: TGTGCCAGCAGCTTAGCCCCAGGGTCAGATACGCAGTATTTT.

This clonotype was observed a few times. This sequence joins TRBV6-5 and TRBJ2-7; 11 bases align to TRBD2. This CDR3 contains 15 residues. V trimming: 4 bases; J trimming: 4 bases; junction bases outside the gene matches: 6. Germline V CDR1 and CDR2: MNHEY, SVGAGI. CDR3 sequence reads: CASSWPSGGKYEQYF. CDR3 bases: TGTGCCAGCAGTTGGCCTAGCGGGGGGAAGTACGAGCAGTACTTC.

The table lists this clonotype with a few counts. The chain couples TRBV6-6 to TRBJ1-4; no firm D call. CDR1 and CDR2 (germline): MNHNY, SVGAGI (reference sequence). With 6 bases removed from V and 0 bases from J, the gap between germline ends came to 11 bases. The CDR3 sequence is 15 residues long. This chain's CDR3 is CASSLPGATNEKLFF. CDR3 coding DNA: TGTGCCAGCAGCCTTCCCGGAGCAACTAATGAAAAACTGTTTTTT.

The V gene is TRBV9, the J gene TRBJ1-3; a weak D match, TRBD1 (5 bases). Trimming cost V 3 bases and J 0 bases, with 10 bases left between them. This CDR3 spans 15 amino acids. Germline lookup yields CDR1 SGDLS and CDR2 YYNGEE. The CDR3 nucleotides are TGTGCCAGCAGCGACCAGGGAGACTCTGGAAACACCATATATTTT. Protein sequence: CASSDQGDSGNTIYF.

This clonotype was seen a few times. The chain recombines TRBV6-5 with TRBJ2-2; D gene ambiguous. The CDR3 is made up of 12 amino acids. Germline CDR1 and CDR2: MNHEY and SVGAGI. The V and J ends lost 0 bases and 5 bases respectively, with 1 base between them. The CDR3 nucleotides read TGTGCCAGCAGTTACTCAACCGGGGAGCTGTTTTTT. Translating gives CASSYSTGELFF.